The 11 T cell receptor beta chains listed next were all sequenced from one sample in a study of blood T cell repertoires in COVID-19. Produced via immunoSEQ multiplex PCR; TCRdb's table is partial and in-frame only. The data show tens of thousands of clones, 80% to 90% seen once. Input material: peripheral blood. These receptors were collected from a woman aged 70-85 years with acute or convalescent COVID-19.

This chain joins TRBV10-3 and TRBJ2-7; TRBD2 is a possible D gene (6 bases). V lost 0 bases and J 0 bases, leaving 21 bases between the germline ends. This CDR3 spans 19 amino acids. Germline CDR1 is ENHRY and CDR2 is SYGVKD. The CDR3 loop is CAISESKFPQLASSYEQYF. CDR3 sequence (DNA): TGTGCCATCAGTGAGTCGAAATTTCCGCAGCTAGCGAGCTCCTACGAGCAGTACTTC.

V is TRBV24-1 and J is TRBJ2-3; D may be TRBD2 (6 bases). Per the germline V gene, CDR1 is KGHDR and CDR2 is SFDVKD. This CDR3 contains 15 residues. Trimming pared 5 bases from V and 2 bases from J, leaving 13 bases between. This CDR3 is CATSASAGYTDTQYF. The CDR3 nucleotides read TGTGCCACCAGTGCTTCGGCGGGGTACACAGATACGCAGTATTTT.

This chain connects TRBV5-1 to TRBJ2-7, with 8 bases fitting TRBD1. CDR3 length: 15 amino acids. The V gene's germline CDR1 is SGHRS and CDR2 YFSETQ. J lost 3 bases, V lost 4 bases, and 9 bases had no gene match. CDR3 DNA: TGCGCCAGCAGCGCTGGGACAGGTGCTAACTACGAGCAGTACTTC. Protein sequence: CASSAGTGANYEQYF. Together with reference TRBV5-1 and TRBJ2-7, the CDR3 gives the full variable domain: KAGVTQTPRYLIKTRGQQVTLSCSPISGHRSVSWYQQTPGQGLQFLFEYFSETQRNKGNFPGRFSGRQFSNSRSEMNVSTLELGDSALYLCASSAGTGANYEQYFGPGTRLTVT.

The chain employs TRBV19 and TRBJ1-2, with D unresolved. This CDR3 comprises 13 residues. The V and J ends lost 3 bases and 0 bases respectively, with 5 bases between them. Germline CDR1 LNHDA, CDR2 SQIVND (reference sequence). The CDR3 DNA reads TGTGCCAGTAGTATTTCGGCTAACTATGGCTACACCTTC. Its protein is CASSISANYGYTF.

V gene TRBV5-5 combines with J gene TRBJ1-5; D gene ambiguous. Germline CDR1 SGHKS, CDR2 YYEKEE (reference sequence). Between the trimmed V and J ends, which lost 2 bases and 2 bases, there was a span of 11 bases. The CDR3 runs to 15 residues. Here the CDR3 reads CASSLAWSRNQPQHF. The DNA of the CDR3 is TGTGCCAGCAGCTTAGCGTGGAGTCGCAATCAGCCCCAGCATTTT. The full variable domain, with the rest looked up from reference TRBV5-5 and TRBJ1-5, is DAGVTQSPTHLIKTRGQQVTLRCSPISGHKSVSWYQQVLGQGPQFIFQYYEKEERGRGNFPDRFSARQFPNYSSELNVNALLLGDSALYLCASSLAWSRNQPQHFGDGTRLSIL.

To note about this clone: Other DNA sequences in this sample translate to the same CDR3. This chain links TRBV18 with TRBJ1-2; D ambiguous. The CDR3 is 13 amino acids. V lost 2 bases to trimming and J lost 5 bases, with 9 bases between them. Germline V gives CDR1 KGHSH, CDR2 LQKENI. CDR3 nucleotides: TGTGCCAGCTCACCAGAAACGGGTTATGGCTACACCTTC. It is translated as CASSPETGYGYTF.

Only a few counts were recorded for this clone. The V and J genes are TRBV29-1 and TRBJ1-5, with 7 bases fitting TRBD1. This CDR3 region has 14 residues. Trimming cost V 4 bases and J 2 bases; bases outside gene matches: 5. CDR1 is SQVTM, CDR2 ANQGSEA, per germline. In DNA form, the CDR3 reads TGCAGCGTTGGGACCGGACAGGGCAATCAGCCCCAGCATTTT. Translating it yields CSVGTGQGNQPQHF. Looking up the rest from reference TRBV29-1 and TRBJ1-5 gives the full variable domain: SAVISQKPSRDICQRGTSLTIQCQVDSQVTMMFWYRQQPGQSLTLIATANQGSEATYESGFVIDKFPISRPNLTFSTLTVSNMSPEDSSIYLCSVGTGQGNQPQHFGDGTRLSIL.

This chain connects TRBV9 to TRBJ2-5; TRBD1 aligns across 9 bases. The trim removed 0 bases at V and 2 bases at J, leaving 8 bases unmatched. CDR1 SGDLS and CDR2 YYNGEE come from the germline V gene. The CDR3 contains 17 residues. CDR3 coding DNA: TGTGCCAGCAGCGTAGGGACAGGGGTTCAGGGGCAAGAGACCCAGTACTTC. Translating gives CASSVGTGVQGQETQYF.

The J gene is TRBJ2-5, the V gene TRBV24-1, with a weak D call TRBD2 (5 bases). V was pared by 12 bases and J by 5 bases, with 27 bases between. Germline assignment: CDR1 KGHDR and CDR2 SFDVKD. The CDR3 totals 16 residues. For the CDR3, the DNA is TGTGCCCCCACCCTTACGGGGTCCCCTTTTCGGGAGACCCAGTACTTC. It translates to CAPTLTGSPFRETQYF.

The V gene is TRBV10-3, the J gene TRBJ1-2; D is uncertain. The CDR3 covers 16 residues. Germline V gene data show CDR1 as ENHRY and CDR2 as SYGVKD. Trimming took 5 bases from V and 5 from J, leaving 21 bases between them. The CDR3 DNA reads TGTGCCATCAGTTTAAGGATGCCCCCGTCGGGTTATGGCTACACCTTC. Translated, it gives CAISLRMPPSGYGYTF.

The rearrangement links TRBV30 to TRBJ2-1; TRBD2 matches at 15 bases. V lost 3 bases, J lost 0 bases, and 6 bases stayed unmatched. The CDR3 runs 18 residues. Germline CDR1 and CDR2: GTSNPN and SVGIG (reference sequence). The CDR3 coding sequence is TGTGCCTGGAGGGGACTAGCGGGGGGCGGAGGCTCCTACAATGAGCAGTTCTTC. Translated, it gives CAWRGLAGGGGSYNEQFF.